Listed here is a single TCR beta chain. Original methodology: From reference gene primer amplification, estimates of nucleated cell counts were derived. The table came from immunoSEQ multiplex PCR; TCRdb's copy has only in-frame clones and leaves some out. V, J and clone size are taken as reported in that table, and D and trimming were inferred from the DNA itself. The table has about 42,000 clones, approximately 86% seen once; the top ten hold around 25%. This record belongs to a study of blood T cell repertoires in COVID-19. V gave up 5 bases and J gave up 1 base; unmatched junction bases: 9. Looked up from germline, CDR1 is MDHEN and CDR2 is SYDVKM. The CDR3 spans 16 residues.

The sequenced sample was peripheral blood. The chain links TRBV28 to TRBJ1-1; 8 bases are a match to TRBD1. The sequence was obtained from a woman of 80 years or more in a cohort sampled during active or convalescent COVID-19. This CDR3 is CASSAPGQGWNTEAFF. The DNA of the CDR3 is TGTGCCAGCAGTGCCCCAGGACAGGGTTGGAACACTGAAGCTTTCTTT.